This T cell receptor (beta chain) came from a study of OX40 agonist ivuxolimab in advanced cancers. A few counts support this clone. Sequencing was performed with immunoSEQ multiplex PCR; in TCRdb, only in-frame clones are kept and a portion is missing. This table has roughly 60,000 clones, 80% to 90% appearing once. CDR1 and CDR2 from the germline V gene are SNHLY and FYNNEI. V was shortened by 6 bases and J by 0 bases, with 15 bases between the two germline ends. This CDR3 has 17 amino acids. The chain carries TRBV2 and TRBJ2-6, with a tentative D call TRBD1 (6 bases). The input for sequencing was CD4+ or CD8+ T cells sorted from blood, taken in a trial of the OX40 agonist ivuxolimab. The sequence was collected from an adult with an advanced solid tumor such as melanoma, head and neck, liver or kidney cancer. The CDR3 here is CASSTGKFSSGANVLTF. The CDR3 DNA follows: TGTGCCAGCAGCACAGGGAAATTCTCCTCTGGGGCCAACGTCCTGACTTTC.